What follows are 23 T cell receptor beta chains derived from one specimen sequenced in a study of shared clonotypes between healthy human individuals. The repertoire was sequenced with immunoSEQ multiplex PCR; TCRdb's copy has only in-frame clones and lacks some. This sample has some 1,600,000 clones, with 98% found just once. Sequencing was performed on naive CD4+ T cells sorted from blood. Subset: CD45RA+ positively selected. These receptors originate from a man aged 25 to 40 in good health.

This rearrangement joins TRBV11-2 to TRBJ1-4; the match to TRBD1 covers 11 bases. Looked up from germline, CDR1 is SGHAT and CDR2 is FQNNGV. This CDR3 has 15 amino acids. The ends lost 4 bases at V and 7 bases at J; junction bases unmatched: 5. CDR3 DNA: TGTGCCAGCAGCTGGGCCGGGACAGGGGGTGAAAAACTGTTTTTT. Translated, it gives CASSWAGTGGEKLFF.

CDR3 DNA sequence: TGTGCCACCAGCAGAGGATCAGGCCAGGGGGCCTCAGGAAACACCATATATTTT. This codes for CATSRGSGQGASGNTIYF. The chain carries TRBV15 and TRBJ1-3; TRBD1 matches at 8 bases. The germline gives CDR1 LNHNV, CDR2 YYDKDF (reference sequence). V shed 1 base and J 4 bases; nucleotides not matched to a gene: 12. The CDR3 runs 18 residues. The variable domain in full, completed from reference TRBV15 and TRBJ1-3, reads DAMVIQNPRYQVTQFGKPVTLSCSQTLNHNVMYWYQQKSSQAPKLLFHYYDKDFNNEADTPDNFQSRRPNTSFCFLDIRSPGLGDTAMYLCATSRGSGQGASGNTIYFGEGSWLTVV.

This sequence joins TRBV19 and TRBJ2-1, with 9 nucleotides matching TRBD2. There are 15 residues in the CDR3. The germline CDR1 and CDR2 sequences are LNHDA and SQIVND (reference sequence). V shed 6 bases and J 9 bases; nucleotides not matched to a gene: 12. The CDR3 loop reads CASSKKVAGVGEQFF. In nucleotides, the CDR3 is TGTGCCAGTAGCAAGAAAGTAGCGGGAGTCGGTGAGCAGTTCTTC.

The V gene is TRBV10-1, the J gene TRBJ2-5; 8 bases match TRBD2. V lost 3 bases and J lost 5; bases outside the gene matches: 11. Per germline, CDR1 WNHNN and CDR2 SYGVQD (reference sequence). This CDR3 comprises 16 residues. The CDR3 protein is CASSEFEAGGTETQYF. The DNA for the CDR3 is TGCGCCAGCAGTGAATTCGAGGCGGGAGGAACCGAGACCCAGTACTTC.

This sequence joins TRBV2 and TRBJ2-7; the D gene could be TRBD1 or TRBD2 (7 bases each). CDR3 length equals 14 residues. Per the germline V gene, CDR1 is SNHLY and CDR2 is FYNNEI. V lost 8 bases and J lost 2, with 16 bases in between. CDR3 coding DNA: TGTGCCAGCGCCAGGGGGGGTTTGGCCTACGAGCAGTACTTC. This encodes CASARGGLAYEQYF.

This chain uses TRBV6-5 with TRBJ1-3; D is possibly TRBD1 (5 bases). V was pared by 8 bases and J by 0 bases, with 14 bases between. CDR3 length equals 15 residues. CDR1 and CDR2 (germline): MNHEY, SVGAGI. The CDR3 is CASGIRRGSGNTIYF. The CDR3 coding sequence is TGTGCCAGCGGGATTCGAAGGGGCTCTGGAAACACCATATATTTT.

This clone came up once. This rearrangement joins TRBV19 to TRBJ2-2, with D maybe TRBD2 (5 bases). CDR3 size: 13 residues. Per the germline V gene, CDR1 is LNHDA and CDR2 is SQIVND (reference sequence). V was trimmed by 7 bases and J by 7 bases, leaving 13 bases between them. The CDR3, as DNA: TGTGCCAGTACCCCCGTGGGAGTCGGGGAGCTGTTTTTT. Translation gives CASTPVGVGELFF. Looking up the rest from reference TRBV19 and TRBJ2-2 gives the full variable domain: DGGITQSPKYLFRKEGQNVTLSCEQNLNHDAMYWYRQDPGQGLRLIYYSQIVNDFQKGDIAEGYSVSREKKESFPLTVTSAQKNPTAFYLCASTPVGVGELFFGEGSRLTVL.

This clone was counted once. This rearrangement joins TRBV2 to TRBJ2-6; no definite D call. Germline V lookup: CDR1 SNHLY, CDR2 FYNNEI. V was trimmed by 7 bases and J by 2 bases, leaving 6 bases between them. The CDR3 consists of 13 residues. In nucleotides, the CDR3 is TGTGCCAGCACTCCTGCTGGGGCCAACGTCCTGACTTTC. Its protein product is CASTPAGANVLTF.

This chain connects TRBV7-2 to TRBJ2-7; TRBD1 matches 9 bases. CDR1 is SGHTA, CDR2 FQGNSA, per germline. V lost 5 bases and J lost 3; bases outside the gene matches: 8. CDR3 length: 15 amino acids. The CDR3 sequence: CASSPAGTGFYEQYF. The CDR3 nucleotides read TGTGCCAGCAGCCCCGCCGGGACAGGGTTCTACGAGCAGTACTTC. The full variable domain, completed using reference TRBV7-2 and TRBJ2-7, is GAGVSQSPSNKVTEKGKDVELRCDPISGHTALYWYRQSLGQGLEFLIYFQGNSAPDKSGLPSDRFSAERTGGSVSTLTIQRTQQEDSAVYLCASSPAGTGFYEQYFGPGTRLTVT.

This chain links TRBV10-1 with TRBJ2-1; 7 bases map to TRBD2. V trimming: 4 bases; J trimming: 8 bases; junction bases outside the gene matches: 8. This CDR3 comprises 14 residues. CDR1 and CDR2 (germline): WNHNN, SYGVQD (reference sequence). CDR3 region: CASSVAGVTHEQFF. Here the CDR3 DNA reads TGCGCCAGCAGTGTGGCGGGAGTTACACATGAGCAGTTCTTC.

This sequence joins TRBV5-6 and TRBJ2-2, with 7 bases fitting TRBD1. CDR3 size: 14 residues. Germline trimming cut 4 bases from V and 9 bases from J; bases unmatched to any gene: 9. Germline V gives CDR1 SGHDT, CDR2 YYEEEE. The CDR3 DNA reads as TGTGCCAGCAGCCACCCAGGGGGAATCAGGGAGCTGTTTTTT. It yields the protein CASSHPGGIRELFF. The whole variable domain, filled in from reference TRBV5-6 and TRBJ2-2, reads DAGVTQSPTHLIKTRGQQVTLRCSPKSGHDTVSWYQQALGQGPQFIFQYYEEEERQRGNFPDRFSGHQFPNYSSELNVNALLLGDSALYLCASSHPGGIRELFFGEGSRLTVL.

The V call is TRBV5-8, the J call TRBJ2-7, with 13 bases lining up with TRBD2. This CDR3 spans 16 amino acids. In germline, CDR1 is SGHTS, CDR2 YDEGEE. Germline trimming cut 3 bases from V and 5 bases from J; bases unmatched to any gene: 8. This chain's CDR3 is CASSSGTSGTIHEQYF. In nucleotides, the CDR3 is TGTGCCAGCAGCTCAGGGACTAGCGGGACAATACACGAGCAGTACTTC.

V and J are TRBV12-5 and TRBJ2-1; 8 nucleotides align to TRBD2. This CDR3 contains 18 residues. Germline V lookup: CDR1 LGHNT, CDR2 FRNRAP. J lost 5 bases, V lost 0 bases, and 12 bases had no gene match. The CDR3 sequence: CASGLVLTREGRNNEQFF. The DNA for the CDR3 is TGTGCTAGTGGTTTGGTTCTTACACGGGAGGGCCGCAACAATGAGCAGTTCTTC.

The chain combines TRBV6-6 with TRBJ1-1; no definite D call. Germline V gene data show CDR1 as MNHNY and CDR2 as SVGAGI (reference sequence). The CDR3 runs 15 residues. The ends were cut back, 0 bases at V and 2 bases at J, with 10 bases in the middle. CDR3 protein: CASSYSGRLNTEAFF. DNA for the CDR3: TGTGCCAGCAGTTACTCAGGACGGCTAAACACTGAAGCTTTCTTT.

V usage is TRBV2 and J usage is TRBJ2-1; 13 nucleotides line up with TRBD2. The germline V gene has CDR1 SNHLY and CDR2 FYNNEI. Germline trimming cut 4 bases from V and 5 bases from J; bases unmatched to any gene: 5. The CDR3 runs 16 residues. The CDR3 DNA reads TGTGCCAGCAGTGCCCAACTAGCGGGAGGGCACAATGAGCAGTTCTTC. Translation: CASSAQLAGGHNEQFF.

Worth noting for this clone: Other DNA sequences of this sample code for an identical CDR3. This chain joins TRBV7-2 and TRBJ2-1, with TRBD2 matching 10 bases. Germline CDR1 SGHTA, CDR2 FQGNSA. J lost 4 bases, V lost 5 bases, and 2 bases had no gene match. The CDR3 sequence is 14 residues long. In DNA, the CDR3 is TGTGCCAGCAGCCGGACTAGCGGTTACAATGAGCAGTTCTTC. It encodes CASSRTSGYNEQFF.

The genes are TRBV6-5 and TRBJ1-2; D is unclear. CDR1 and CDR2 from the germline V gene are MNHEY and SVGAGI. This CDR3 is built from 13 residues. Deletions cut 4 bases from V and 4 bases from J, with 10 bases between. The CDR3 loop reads CASSSAPPYGYTF. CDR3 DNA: TGTGCCAGCAGTTCTGCACCGCCCTATGGCTACACCTTC.

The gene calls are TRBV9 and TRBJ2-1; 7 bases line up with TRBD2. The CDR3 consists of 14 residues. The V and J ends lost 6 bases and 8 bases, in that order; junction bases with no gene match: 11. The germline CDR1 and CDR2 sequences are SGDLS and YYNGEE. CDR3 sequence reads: CASTQRLAWDEQFF. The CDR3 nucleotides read TGTGCCAGCACCCAAAGACTAGCTTGGGATGAGCAGTTCTTC.

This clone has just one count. CDR3 sequence (DNA): TGTGCCTGCAAGACGAGGGGCTCTCATGAGCAGTACTTC. It specifies CACKTRGSHEQYF. The rearrangement links TRBV7-9 to TRBJ2-7; D assignment may be TRBD1 or TRBD2 (5 bases each). Between the trimmed V and J ends, which lost 11 bases and 7 bases, there was a span of 21 bases. This CDR3 region has 13 residues. Looked up from germline, CDR1 is SEHNR and CDR2 is FQNEAQ (reference sequence).

Here the CDR3 DNA reads TGCAGCGACTACTCCGGGACAGGGCGAGGTTATGGCTACACCTTC. Its translation is CSDYSGTGRGYGYTF. J is TRBJ1-2 and V is TRBV29-1, with 9 nucleotides matching TRBD1. The CDR3 has 15 residues. With V trimmed by 7 bases and J by 5 bases, 14 bases remained unmatched. Germline V gives CDR1 SQVTM, CDR2 ANQGSEA.

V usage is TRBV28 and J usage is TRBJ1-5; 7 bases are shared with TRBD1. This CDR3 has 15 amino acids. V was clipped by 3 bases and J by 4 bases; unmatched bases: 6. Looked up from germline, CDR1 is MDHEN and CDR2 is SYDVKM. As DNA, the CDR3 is TGTGCCAGCAGTTTCCGACAGGGCTTAAATCAGCCCCAGCATTTT. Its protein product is CASSFRQGLNQPQHF.

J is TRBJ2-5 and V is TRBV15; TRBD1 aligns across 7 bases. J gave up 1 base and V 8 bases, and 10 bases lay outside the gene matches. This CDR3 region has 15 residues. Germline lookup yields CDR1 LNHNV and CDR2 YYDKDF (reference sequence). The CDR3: CATARKGAPQETQYF. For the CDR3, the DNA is TGTGCCACCGCCCGGAAGGGGGCCCCCCAAGAGACCCAGTACTTC.

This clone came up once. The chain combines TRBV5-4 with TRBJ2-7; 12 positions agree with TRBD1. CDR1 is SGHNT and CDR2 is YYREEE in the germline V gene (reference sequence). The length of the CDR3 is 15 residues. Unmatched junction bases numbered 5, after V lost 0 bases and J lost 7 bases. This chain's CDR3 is CASSLGGQGAWEQYF. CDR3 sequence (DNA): TGTGCCAGCAGCTTGGGGGGACAGGGGGCTTGGGAGCAGTACTTC.